Each of the 21 T cell receptor beta chains below was sequenced from the same sample in a study of cytomegalovirus exposure and HLA in healthy donors (dated by TCRdb to the late 2010s). The library was made by the immunoSEQ multiplex PCR assay. For the multiplex PCR, a mixture combining 60 forward primers for TCR Vbeta segments and 13 reverse primers for TCR Jbeta segments was used. The source is immuneACCESS, and TCRdb retained only in-frame sequences with V and J called. Part of the clones is not carried over; for the studies checked, unresolved V genes explain less than half of this, and the remainder is unexplained. The sample table records around 170,000 clones; 80% to 85% of these occur just once. The ten biggest clones cover roughly 6.3% of the sample. Material for sequencing was PBMCs. The source is a man aged 35 to 55 in good health and CMV-seropositive.

In its sample, this clone was seen a few times. The chain links TRBV5-1 to TRBJ1-5; D may be TRBD1 (6 bases). Deletions cut 4 bases from V and 0 bases from J, with 11 bases between. The CDR3 has 15 amino acids. Germline V CDR1 and CDR2: SGHRS, YFSETQ. For the CDR3, the DNA is TGCGCCAGCAGCCCGGACAGTTATAGCAATCAGCCCCAGCATTTT. This codes for CASSPDSYSNQPQHF. The complete variable domain, with remaining parts taken from reference TRBV5-1 and TRBJ1-5, reads KAGVTQTPRYLIKTRGQQVTLSCSPISGHRSVSWYQQTPGQGLQFLFEYFSETQRNKGNFPGRFSGRQFSNSRSEMNVSTLELGDSALYLCASSPDSYSNQPQHFGDGTRLSIL.

The chain is built from TRBV4-3 and TRBJ1-2, with TRBD1 matching 11 bases. The junction had 1 base not matched to a gene; V was cut back by 4 bases and J by 3 bases. Germline V gene lookup returns CDR1 LGHNA and CDR2 YSLEER. There are 14 residues in the CDR3. The CDR3 nucleotides read TGCGCCAGCAGCCGGGACAGGGGGTACTATGGCTACACCTTC. Its translation is CASSRDRGYYGYTF.

V is TRBV15 and J is TRBJ2-1; unclear D gene. CDR1 and CDR2 from the germline V gene are LNHNV and YYDKDF (reference sequence). Trimming stripped 3 bases from V and 3 bases from J, with 9 bases between. The CDR3 spans 14 residues. CDR3 region: CATSSRRGYNEQFF. CDR3 nucleotide sequence: TGTGCCACCAGCAGCAGACGAGGCTACAATGAGCAGTTCTTC. The full variable domain, with the rest looked up from reference TRBV15 and TRBJ2-1, is DAMVIQNPRYQVTQFGKPVTLSCSQTLNHNVMYWYQQKSSQAPKLLFHYYDKDFNNEADTPDNFQSRRPNTSFCFLDIRSPGLGDTAMYLCATSSRRGYNEQFFGPGTRLTVL.

In nucleotides, the CDR3 is TGTGCCAGCAGTGGTGGGACTAGCGGGGGGGAGACCCAGTACTTC. It is translated as CASSGGTSGGETQYF. The chain has TRBV13 and TRBJ2-5; 15 bases are shared with TRBD2. The CDR3 covers 15 residues. The V and J ends lost 6 bases and 5 bases, in that order; junction bases with no gene match: 4. Germline V lookup: CDR1 PRHDT, CDR2 FYEKMQ (reference sequence).

The chain links TRBV4-3 to TRBJ2-2; 8 nucleotides agree with TRBD1. CDR3 size: 15 residues. Trimming at V came to 3 bases and at J to 4 bases, leaving 4 bases not matched to a gene. Germline V gene data show CDR1 as LGHNA and CDR2 as YSLEER. The CDR3 region is CASSQDRAGTGELFF. The CDR3 region has the DNA TGCGCCAGCAGCCAGGACAGGGCCGGCACCGGGGAGCTGTTTTTT.

The chain joins TRBV6-1 to TRBJ2-7, with a weak D call TRBD2 (5 bases). The CDR3 has 14 amino acids. V dropped 6 bases and J dropped 3 bases, with 15 bases sitting between them. In germline, CDR1 is MNHNS, CDR2 SASEGT. CDR3 nucleotide sequence: TGTGCCAGCAGCCCACTAGACGCGTTCTACGAGCAGTACTTC. Its translation is CASSPLDAFYEQYF.

The chain links TRBV28 to TRBJ1-1; D call uncertain. The ends were cut back, 6 bases at V and 7 bases at J, with 15 bases in the middle. Germline V gene sequence: CDR1 MDHEN, CDR2 SYDVKM. CDR3 length equals 13 residues. The CDR3 coding sequence is TGTGCCAGCAGGGAGGCCCTGAGCGGTGAAGCTTTCTTT. Its protein is CASREALSGEAFF.

The chain carries TRBV10-3 and TRBJ2-2, with 10 positions matching TRBD1. This CDR3 is 15 amino acids long. Per germline, CDR1 ENHRY and CDR2 SYGVKD. The ends lost 4 bases at V and 1 base at J; junction bases unmatched: 0. The CDR3 DNA sequence: TGTGCCATCAGTGGGGACAGGGGGAACACCGGGGAGCTGTTTTTT. Protein sequence: CAISGDRGNTGELFF.

V usage is TRBV28 and J usage is TRBJ2-3, with D maybe TRBD2 (5 bases). From germline, CDR1 is MDHEN and CDR2 SYDVKM. Trimming shortened V by 2 bases and J by 5 bases, and 17 bases separated the two germline ends. CDR3 size: 16 residues. The CDR3 protein is CASSLVSGLRGDTQYF. CDR3 coding DNA: TGTGCCAGCAGTTTAGTAAGCGGACTCCGGGGAGATACGCAGTATTTT.

This clone has only one observation. The chain uses TRBV29-1 and TRBJ2-1; 10 nucleotides line up with TRBD1. V lost 6 bases to trimming and J lost 7 bases; unmatched junction nucleotides: 9. CDR1 is SQVTM, CDR2 ANQGSEA, per germline. The CDR3 runs 14 residues. CDR3 DNA: TGCAGCGTCGCCGTCCCGGGACAGGGGAATGAGCAGTTCTTC. Protein product: CSVAVPGQGNEQFF.

V gene TRBV6-5 combines with J gene TRBJ1-5; 8 bases align to TRBD1. The V gene's germline CDR1 is MNHEY and CDR2 SVGAGI. This CDR3 is built from 16 residues. Trimming at V came to 2 bases and at J to 5 bases, leaving 8 bases not matched to a gene. This chain's CDR3 is CASSYLIGQGDQPQHF. CDR3 nucleotides: TGTGCCAGCAGTTACCTTATCGGACAGGGCGATCAGCCCCAGCATTTT.

The gene calls are TRBV7-2 and TRBJ2-3, with D possibly TRBD2 on 6 matching bases. The germline gives CDR1 SGHTA, CDR2 FQGNSA. The V end was cut by 0 bases, the J end by 0 bases, with 13 bases between. CDR3 length: 17 residues. The CDR3 protein is CASSLARFGTSTDTQYF. The CDR3 DNA sequence: TGTGCCAGCAGCTTAGCGCGTTTCGGGACTAGCACAGATACGCAGTATTTT.

This clone showed up just once. The V call is TRBV2, the J call TRBJ2-5, with a weak D call TRBD1 (6 bases). The V and J ends lost 3 bases and 5 bases respectively, with 16 bases between them. This CDR3 comprises 15 residues. Germline V gene sequence: CDR1 SNHLY, CDR2 FYNNEI. CDR3 DNA sequence: TGTGCCAGCAGTGATATTAGCAGGGGATTGGAGACCCAGTACTTC. This gives the protein CASSDISRGLETQYF.

The chain is built from TRBV2 and TRBJ1-1, with D perhaps TRBD1 (6 bases). Germline CDR1 SNHLY, CDR2 FYNNEI. V was pared by 5 bases and J by 6 bases, with 10 bases between. The CDR3 totals 12 residues. This chain's CDR3 is CASSYRAPEAFF. The CDR3 DNA reads as TGTGCCAGCAGTTACAGGGCCCCTGAAGCTTTCTTT.

The rearrangement joins TRBV28 to TRBJ2-5; 7 bases are a match to TRBD2. The trim removed 3 bases at V and 5 bases at J, leaving 6 bases unmatched. Germline-derived CDR1 and CDR2 are MDHEN and SYDVKM. The CDR3 loop spans 14 amino acids. The CDR3 nucleotides are TGTGCCAGCAGTTTGATAGTGCGGGGGGAGACCCAGTACTTC. Its protein is CASSLIVRGETQYF.

The V gene is TRBV27, the J gene TRBJ1-5; 8 bases are shared with TRBD1. This CDR3 region has 16 residues. Per the germline V gene, CDR1 is MNHEY and CDR2 is SMNVEV (reference sequence). After removal of 6 bases from V and 5 bases from J, the junction contained 12 bases not matched to a gene. The CDR3 spells CASSALNRGLDQPQHF. In nucleotides, the CDR3 is TGTGCCAGCAGCGCACTTAACAGGGGGTTGGATCAGCCCCAGCATTTT.

The V call is TRBV6-4, the J call TRBJ2-3, with D perhaps TRBD2 (6 bases). V shed 6 bases and J shed 3 bases, with 13 bases lying between them. CDR1 and CDR2 (germline): MRHNA, SNTAGT. The CDR3 length is 14 residues. DNA of the CDR3: TGTGCCAGCAGCAGCGGAGGGCAGACAGATACGCAGTATTTT. This encodes CASSSGGQTDTQYF.

This sequence joins TRBV7-8 and TRBJ2-5, with 7 bases fitting TRBD1. This CDR3 is 15 amino acids long. Germline V gene lookup returns CDR1 SGHVS and CDR2 FQNEAQ. With V trimmed by 2 bases and J by 2 bases, 5 bases remained unmatched. CDR3 DNA sequence: TGTGCCAGCAGCTTATTAGGGGGACAGCAAGAGACCCAGTACTTC. Translated: CASSLLGGQQETQYF.

Turning to this clone: A read error may produce the germline difference seen at one junction end. The chain has TRBV7-9 and TRBJ1-3, with no clear D. Germline V gene data show CDR1 as SEHNR and CDR2 as FQNEAQ (reference sequence). The CDR3 is made up of 16 amino acids. Here the CDR3 reads CSSSLEAVLSGNTIYF. The CDR3 coding sequence is TGTTCCAGCAGCTTAGAGGCGGTACTCTCTGGAAACACCATATATTTT.

DNA for the CDR3: TGTGCCAGCAGCTTAGGGGTGGAGAATAAAGCTTTCTTT. Translation: CASSLGVENKAFF. The chain combines TRBV11-2 with TRBJ1-1, with unresolved D. The ends were cut back, 1 base at V and 9 bases at J, with 12 bases in the middle. Germline-derived CDR1 and CDR2 are SGHAT and FQNNGV. This CDR3 spans 13 amino acids.

The chain has TRBV11-2 and TRBJ1-1; 10 positions match TRBD1. V gave up 3 bases and J gave up 7 bases; unmatched junction bases: 5. The CDR3 has 14 residues. CDR1 is SGHAT and CDR2 is FQNNGV in the germline V gene. CDR3 bases: TGTGCCAGCAGCTTTCAGGACAGGGGGGTTGAAGCTTTCTTT. This translates into CASSFQDRGVEAFF.